These T cell receptor beta chains were read from a single sample in a study of STAT5B mutations in CD4+ large granular lymphocyte leukemia. Clones were sequenced by immunoSEQ multiplex PCR, and TCRdb holds only the in-frame ones, with some missing. The data show approximately 24,000 clones, with about four fifths seen just once and approximately 0.4% held by the top ten. Input material: CD4+ T cells from blood buffy coats. Receptor source: a human donor in good health. Both conserved end residues are part of each CDR3. D genes are given only for firm matches. Clone size is given for some rows only: seen once, a few or many times, or a class if the clone is expanded.

d_gene	j_gene	v_gene	abundance	CDR3nt	CDR3aa
-	TRBJ1-2	TRBV14	few	TGTGCCAGCAGCCAAGATTACAGCTATGGCTACACCTTC	CASSQDYSYGYTF
-	TRBJ2-7	TRBV2	once	TGTGCCAGCAGTGCTTCCGGACGCGAGCAGTACTTC	CASSASGREQYF
TRBD2	TRBJ2-4	TRBV28	-	TGTGCCAGCAGTTTAATTAGGGCTAGCGGGAGGAGAATGGGAGCCAAAAACATTCAGTACTTC	CASSLIRASGRRMGAKNIQYF
TRBD1	TRBJ2-1	TRBV7-3	-	TGTGCCAGCAGCCCTCGACAGGGTGGTGAGCAGTTCTTC	CASSPRQGGEQFF
-	TRBJ2-1	TRBV6-5	-	TGTGCCAGCAGTTCCCGGGGGGCCCAGCTCAATGAGCAGTTCTTC	CASSSRGAQLNEQFF
-	TRBJ1-4	TRBV9	-	TGTGCCAGCAGCGCGGGCCGCCGGGACCCCGGAGGAAAACTGTTTTTT	CASSAGRRDPGGKLFF
-	TRBJ2-7	TRBV11-2	-	TGTGCCAGCAGCTTAGATATGGTGACCGAGCAGTACTTC	CASSLDMVTEQYF
-	TRBJ2-1	TRBV2	-	TGTGCCAGCAGTTACTCACTCCCTGGAACTGGTGAGCAGTTCTTC	CASSYSLPGTGEQFF
TRBD2	TRBJ2-2	TRBV5-6	-	TGTGCCAGCAGCCGGGAGGTCCGGGAGCTGTTTTTT	CASSREVRELFF
TRBD2	TRBJ2-5	TRBV6-1	-	TGTGCCAGCAGTCGGGGGGTCGTGCAAGATACCCAGTACTTC	CASSRGVVQDTQYF
-	TRBJ1-4	TRBV7-4	-	TGTGCCAGCAGCTTAGTCGTACGTCAATCTAATGAAAAACTGCTTTTT	CASSLVVRQSNEKLLF
-	TRBJ1-2	TRBV21-1	-	TGTGCCAGCAGCAGACCTAACCTGCCACAGGGGGCGCGGGGCTACACCTTC	CASSRPNLPQGARGYTF
TRBD1	TRBJ1-5	TRBV6-1	once	TGTGCCAGCAGTGTTAGGCCAACAGGGGTTCAACTCAGCCCCCAGCATTTT	CASSVRPTGVQLSPQHF
TRBD1	TRBJ2-2	TRBV4-3	-	TGCGCCAGCAGCCAAGATGACAGGGGCGCTAACACCGGGGAGCTGTTTTTT	CASSQDDRGANTGELFF
-	TRBJ2-6	TRBV19	-	TGTGCCAGTAACTTCCTTAGGGGGGCCAACGTCCTGACTTTC	CASNFLRGANVLTF
TRBD2	TRBJ2-2	TRBV18	-	TGTGCCAGCTCACCACTCCCCCGTAGCGGGAGTGGCGCGGACACCGGGGAGCTGTTTTTT	CASSPLPRSGSGADTGELFF
-	TRBJ2-5	TRBV5-1	-	TGCGCCAGCAGCTTGGGGTCGGTCAGGGAGACCCAGTACTTC	CASSLGSVRETQYF
-	TRBJ1-2	TRBV20-1	few	TGCAGTGCTAGAGATCCATTGGGCTACACCTTC	CSARDPLGYTF
-	TRBJ2-3	TRBV29-1	-	TGCAGCACGGGGCTAGGGGCGGTAGTGGGGACAGATACGCAGTATTTT	CSTGLGAVVGTDTQYF
-	TRBJ1-3	TRBV6-1	-	TGTGCCAGCAGTCCCCCGCCAGCCGGAAACACCATATATTTT	CASSPPPAGNTIYF
-	TRBJ2-4	TRBV19	-	TGTGCCAGTAGCAGGTCCAAAAACATTCAGTACTTC	CASSRSKNIQYF
-	TRBJ1-6	TRBV9	few	TGTGCCAGCAGCGTAGGACAGATGAATTCACCCCTCCACTTT	CASSVGQMNSPLHF
-	TRBJ1-1	TRBV11-1	-	TGTGCCAGCAGCCCGTTTGGACAGAACACTGAAGCTTTCTTT	CASSPFGQNTEAFF
TRBD2	TRBJ2-3	TRBV25-1	-	TGTGCCAGCAGGAAGAGGACTAGCGGGGGAAGCACGCAGTATTTT	CASRKRTSGGSTQYF
TRBD2	TRBJ2-5	TRBV13	-	TGTGCCAGCAGCTTAGTTGGCTTAGCGGGAGTTGGAGAGACCCAGTACTTC	CASSLVGLAGVGETQYF
TRBD1	TRBJ1-2	TRBV5-1	-	TGCGCCAGCAGCGAACCGGGACAGCTAGGTGGCTACACCTTC	CASSEPGQLGGYTF
-	TRBJ1-5	TRBV19	-	TGTGCCAGTAGTATAACGGGTCAGCCCCAGCATTTT	CASSITGQPQHF
-	TRBJ2-1	TRBV6-5	-	TGTGCCAGCAGTTACTCCCTTGGGGCCAATGAGCAGTTCTTC	CASSYSLGANEQFF
TRBD1	TRBJ1-6	TRBV9	few	TGTGCCAGCAGCGTAGCACCATTCCCGGGACAGGGGAATTCACCCCTCCACTTT	CASSVAPFPGQGNSPLHF
-	TRBJ1-2	TRBV6-1	-	TGTGCCAGCAGTGACGGAATCTATGGCTACACCTTC	CASSDGIYGYTF
TRBD2	TRBJ2-2	TRBV30	-	TGTGCCTGGCGGGAGGTGGGATGGCCCGGGGAGCTGTTTTTT	CAWREVGWPGELFF
TRBD1	TRBJ1-1	TRBV18	-	TGTGCCAGCTCACCATTCGGAGGGGGCGCGGGGTCCACTGAAGCTTTCTTT	CASSPFGGGAGSTEAFF
-	TRBJ1-6	TRBV5-1	-	TGCGCCAGCAGCGAGGTACAGGGACGGAATTCACCCCTCCACTTT	CASSEVQGRNSPLHF
-	TRBJ2-1	TRBV29-1	-	TGCAGCGTTGAGAGACTGAGCTCCTACAATGAGCAGTTCTTC	CSVERLSSYNEQFF
-	TRBJ2-5	TRBV21-1	-	TGTGCCAGATTCGGGGTGGCGGGCGGAGAGGAGACCCAGTACTTC	CARFGVAGGEETQYF
TRBD2	TRBJ2-3	TRBV7-2	-	TGTGCCAGCAGCTTAGGACTAGCGGGAATCACAGATACGCAGTATTTT	CASSLGLAGITDTQYF
-	TRBJ1-5	TRBV4-1	-	TGCGCCAGCAGCCAAGAGCAGCTCTGGGATCAGCCCCAGCATTTT	CASSQEQLWDQPQHF
-	TRBJ1-6	TRBV5-1	-	TGCGCCAGCAGCTTTTCCTCTAGGGATTCACCCCTCCACTTT	CASSFSSRDSPLHF
-	TRBJ1-2	TRBV4-2	once	TGTGCCAGCAGCCAAGATACCAGGGGAAGTGGCTACACCTTC	CASSQDTRGSGYTF
TRBD2	TRBJ2-4	TRBV7-2	-	TGTGCCAGCAGCTTAGGAGCGGGACTAGCCAAAAACATTCAGTACTTC	CASSLGAGLAKNIQYF
-	TRBJ2-3	TRBV18	-	TGTGCCAGCTCACCAACACTAGGCACAGATACGCAGTATTTT	CASSPTLGTDTQYF
-	TRBJ1-3	TRBV5-1	-	TGCGCCAGCAGCTTGGACGTGAACTCTGGAAACACCATATATTTT	CASSLDVNSGNTIYF
TRBD1	TRBJ1-1	TRBV5-6	-	TGTGCCAGCAGCTCCGGACAGGGGGCGCCGGGAACTGAAGCTTTCTTT	CASSSGQGAPGTEAFF
-	TRBJ2-7	TRBV18	-	TGTGCCAGCTCACTGACGGACGGGGGAGACTACGAGCAGTACTTC	CASSLTDGGDYEQYF
-	TRBJ2-5	TRBV30	-	TGTGCCTGGAGTGTACAGGGAGAGACCCAGTACTTC	CAWSVQGETQYF
-	TRBJ2-1	TRBV19	-	TGTGCCAGTAGTTCAGACAGACTTGACAATGAGCAGTTCTTC	CASSSDRLDNEQFF